Sequencing of this T cell receptor beta chain was carried out in a study of response to subunit inactivated influenza vaccine. The study, taken as a whole, reports: Few new T cells, the authors suggested, are recruited by each seasonal influenza vaccination.

TCRdb reanalysed the RT-PCR reads using MiXCR and keeps one entry per CDR3 protein. Altogether roughly 780,000 distinct CDR3 sequences are present, about a fifth being singletons, with the ten largest covering approximately 11%. Remarks on this clonotype: The antigen is undetermined. This CDR3 is missing its conserved last phenylalanine or tryptophan, likely due to a read error.

This receptor was identified in a man aged 45-65 years who received an inactivated influenza vaccine. Sequenced here: PBMCs from blood, sampled 5 to 6 days after vaccination.

As DNA, the CDR3 is TGTGCCAGCAGAGGTTCCCAGGAGACCCAGTACCTC. Its protein is CASRGSQETQYL. This chain connects TRBV25-1 to TRBJ2-5; D remains unclear. The CDR3 has 12 residues. V dropped 6 bases and J dropped 5 bases, with 10 bases sitting between them. Germline CDR1 reads MGHDK; CDR2 reads SYGVNS.